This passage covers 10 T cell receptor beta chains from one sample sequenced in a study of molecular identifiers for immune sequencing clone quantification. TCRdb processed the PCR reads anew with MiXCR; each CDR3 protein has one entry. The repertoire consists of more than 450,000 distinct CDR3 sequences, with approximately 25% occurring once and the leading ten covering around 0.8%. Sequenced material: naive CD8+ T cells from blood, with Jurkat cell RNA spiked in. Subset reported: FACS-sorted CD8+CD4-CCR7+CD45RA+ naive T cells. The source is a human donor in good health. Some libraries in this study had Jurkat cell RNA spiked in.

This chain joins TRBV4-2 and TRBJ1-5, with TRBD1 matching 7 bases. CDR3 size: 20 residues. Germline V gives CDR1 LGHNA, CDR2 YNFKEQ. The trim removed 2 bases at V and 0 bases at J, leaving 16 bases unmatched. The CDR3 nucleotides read TGTGCCAGCAGCCAATTGTTGACAGGGATGACAAAATATAGCAATCAGCCCCAGCATTTT. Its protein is CASSQLLTGMTKYSNQPQHF.

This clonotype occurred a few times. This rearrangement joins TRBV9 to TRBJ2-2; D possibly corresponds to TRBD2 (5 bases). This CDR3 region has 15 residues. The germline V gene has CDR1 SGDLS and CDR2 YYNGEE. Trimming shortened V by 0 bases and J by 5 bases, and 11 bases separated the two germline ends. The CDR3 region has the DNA TGTGCCAGCAGCGTAGTGTCGGGATGGACCGGGGAGCTGTTTTTT. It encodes CASSVVSGWTGELFF.

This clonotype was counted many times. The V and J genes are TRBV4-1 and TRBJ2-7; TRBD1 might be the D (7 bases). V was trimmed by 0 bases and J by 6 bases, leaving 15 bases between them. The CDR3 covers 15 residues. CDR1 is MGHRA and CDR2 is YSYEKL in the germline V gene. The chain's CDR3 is CASSQDLGGGGEQYF. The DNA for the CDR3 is TGCGCCAGCAGCCAAGATCTTGGAGGGGGCGGCGAGCAGTACTTC.

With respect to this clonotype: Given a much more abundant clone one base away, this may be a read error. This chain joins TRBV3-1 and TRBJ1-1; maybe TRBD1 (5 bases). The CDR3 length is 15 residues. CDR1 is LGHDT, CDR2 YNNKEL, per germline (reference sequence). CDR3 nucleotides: TGTGCCGGCAGCCAAGATGACAGCATGAACACTGAAGCTTTCTTT. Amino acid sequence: CAGSQDDSMNTEAFF. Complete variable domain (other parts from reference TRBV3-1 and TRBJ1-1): DTAVSQTPKYLVTQMGNDKSIKCEQNLGHDTMYWYKQDSKKFLKIMFSYNNKELIINETVPNRFSPKSPDKAHLNLHINSLELGDSAVYFCAGSQDDSMNTEAFFGQGTRLTVV.

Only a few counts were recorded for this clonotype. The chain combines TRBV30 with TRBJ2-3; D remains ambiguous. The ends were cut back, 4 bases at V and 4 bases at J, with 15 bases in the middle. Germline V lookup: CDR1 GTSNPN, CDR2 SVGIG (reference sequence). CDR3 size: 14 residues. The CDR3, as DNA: TGTGCCTGGATGGCTACCTTTTACTCAGATACGCAGTATTTT. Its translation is CAWMATFYSDTQYF. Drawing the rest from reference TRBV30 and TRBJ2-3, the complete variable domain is SQTIHQWPATLVQPVGSPLSLECTVEGTSNPNLYWYRQAAGRGLQLLFYSVGIGQISSEVPQNLSASRPQDRQFILSSKKLLLSDSGFYLCAWMATFYSDTQYFGPGTRLTVL.

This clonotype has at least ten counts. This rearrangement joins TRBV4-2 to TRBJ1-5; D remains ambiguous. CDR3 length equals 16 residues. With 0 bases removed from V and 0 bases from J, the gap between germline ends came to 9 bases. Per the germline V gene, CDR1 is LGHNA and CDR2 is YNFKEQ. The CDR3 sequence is CASSQEGGISNQPQHF. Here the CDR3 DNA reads TGTGCCAGCAGCCAAGAAGGAGGTATTAGCAATCAGCCCCAGCATTTT.

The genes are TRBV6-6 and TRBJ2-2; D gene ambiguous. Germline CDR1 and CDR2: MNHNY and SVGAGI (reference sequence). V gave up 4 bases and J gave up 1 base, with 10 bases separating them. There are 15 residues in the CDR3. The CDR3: CASSWQPVNTGELFF. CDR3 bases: TGTGCCAGCAGTTGGCAGCCCGTGAACACCGGGGAGCTGTTTTTT.

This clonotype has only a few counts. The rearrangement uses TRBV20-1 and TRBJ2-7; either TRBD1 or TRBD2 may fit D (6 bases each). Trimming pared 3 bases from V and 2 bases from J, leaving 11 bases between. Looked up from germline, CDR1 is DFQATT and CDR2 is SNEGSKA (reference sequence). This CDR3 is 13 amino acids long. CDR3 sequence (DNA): TGCAGTGCTAGGGCGGGACAAGCCTACGAGCAGTACTTC. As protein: CSARAGQAYEQYF.

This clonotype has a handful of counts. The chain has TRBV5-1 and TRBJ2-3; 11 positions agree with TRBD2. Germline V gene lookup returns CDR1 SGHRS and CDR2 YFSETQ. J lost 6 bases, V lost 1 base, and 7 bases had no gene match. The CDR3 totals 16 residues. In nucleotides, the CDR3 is TGCGCCAGCAGCTTGAGTGTAGCGGGAGGGTCCGATACGCAGTATTTT. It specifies CASSLSVAGGSDTQYF.

The CDR3 coding sequence is TGTGCCAGCAGTTACGGACACACCGGGGAGCTGTTTTTT. This encodes CASSYGHTGELFF. This chain joins TRBV6-2 or TRBV6-3 and TRBJ2-2; D gene unclear. Germline CDR1 reads MNHEY; CDR2 reads SVGEGT. Trimming pared 2 bases from V and 3 bases from J, leaving 4 bases between. The CDR3 is 13 residues long.